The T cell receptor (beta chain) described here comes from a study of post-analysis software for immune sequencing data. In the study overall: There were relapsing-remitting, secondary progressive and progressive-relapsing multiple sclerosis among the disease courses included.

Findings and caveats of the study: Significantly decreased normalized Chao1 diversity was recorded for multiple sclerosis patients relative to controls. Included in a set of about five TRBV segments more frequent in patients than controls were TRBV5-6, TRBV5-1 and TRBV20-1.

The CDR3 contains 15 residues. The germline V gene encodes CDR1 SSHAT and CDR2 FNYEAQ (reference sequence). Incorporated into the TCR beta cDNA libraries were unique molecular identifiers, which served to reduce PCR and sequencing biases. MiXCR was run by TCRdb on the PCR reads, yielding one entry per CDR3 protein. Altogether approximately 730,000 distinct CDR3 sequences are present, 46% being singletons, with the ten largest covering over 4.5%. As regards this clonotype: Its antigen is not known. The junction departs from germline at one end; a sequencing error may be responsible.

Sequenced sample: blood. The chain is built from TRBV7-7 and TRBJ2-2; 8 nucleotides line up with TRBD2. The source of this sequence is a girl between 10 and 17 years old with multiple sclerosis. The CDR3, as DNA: TGTGCTAGCACGCCGGGACTAGGGGGCACCGGGGAGCTGTTTTTT. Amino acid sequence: CASTPGLGGTGELFF.